The rows below give T cell receptor beta chains drawn from one sample of a study of shared clonotypes between healthy human individuals. Assay: immunoSEQ multiplex PCR; the TCRdb copy retains only in-frame clones and omits some. The data show around 2.1 million clones, 85% to 95% seen once. Sequences were obtained from naive CD8+ T cells from PBMCs. These receptors originate from a man between 18 and 35 years old in good health. Some clones in this sample may be carry-over from other donors' samples. Each CDR3 is given with its conserved first and last residue. A D gene is named only where the DNA matches it firmly. Clone sizes are given selectively: once, few, many, or a class where the clone is expanded.

TRBD1	TRBV28	TRBJ2-5	-	TGTGCCAGCAATGACAGGGTGGAGACCCAGTACTTC	CASNDRVETQYF
-	TRBV28	TRBJ1-1	once	TGTGCCAGCAGTTTATGGGGGGGTGAAGCTTTCTTT	CASSLWGGEAFF
-	TRBV29-1	TRBJ2-7	-	TGCAGCGCCGTCACCGGGCCAGGGTTATCCTACGAGCAGTACTTC	CSAVTGPGLSYEQYF
-	TRBV7-8	TRBJ2-1	-	TGTGCCAGCAGCTTGGCAGGACAGAAGGAATACAATGAGCAGTTCTTC	CASSLAGQKEYNEQFF
-	TRBV28	TRBJ2-1	-	TGTGCCAGCAGTTTTCGGACTATAACCGGCAATGAGCAGTTCTTC	CASSFRTITGNEQFF
TRBD1	TRBV7-8	TRBJ1-5	-	TGTGCCAGCAGCCTCTCCAGGGGGCTAGACAATCAGCCCCAGCATTTT	CASSLSRGLDNQPQHF
-	TRBV9	TRBJ1-5	-	TGTGCCAGCAGCGTAGACAGCGCTTATAGCAATCAGCCCCAGCATTTT	CASSVDSAYSNQPQHF
TRBD2	TRBV29-1	TRBJ2-7	once	TGCAGCGGATGGGTAGCGGGAGTTAGGGACGAGCAGTACTTC	CSGWVAGVRDEQYF
TRBD2	TRBV6-1	TRBJ2-4	-	TGTGCCAGCAGTGAAATTGGGCGGGAGGGGGCCAAAAACATTCAGTACTTC	CASSEIGREGAKNIQYF
-	TRBV9	TRBJ2-7	-	TGTGCCAGCAGCCCCCATGAAGAAGGCTCCTACGAGCAGTACTTC	CASSPHEEGSYEQYF
-	TRBV5-1	TRBJ2-7	-	TGCGCCAGCAGCTTGGATTTGGTCTACGAGCAGTACTTC	CASSLDLVYEQYF
-	TRBV9	TRBJ2-3	-	TGTGCCAGCAGCGTAGGATCAGGTAGCACAGATACGCAGTATTTT	CASSVGSGSTDTQYF
TRBD2	TRBV7-2	TRBJ2-7	-	TGTGCCAGCAGCCTAGGACTAGTCTCCTACGAGCAGTACTTC	CASSLGLVSYEQYF
-	TRBV7-3	TRBJ2-7	-	TGTGCCAGCAGCTTACCGGGGCTTCCGCCTTACGAGCAGTACTTC	CASSLPGLPPYEQYF
-	TRBV6-6	TRBJ1-2	-	TGTGCCAGCAGTTACAGTTTTAACTATGGCTACACCTTC	CASSYSFNYGYTF
-	TRBV27	TRBJ2-7	-	TGTGCCAGCAGTTTGCGAGGGGGGACCTACGAGCAGTACTTC	CASSLRGGTYEQYF
-	TRBV11-2	TRBJ2-7	-	TGTGCCAGCAGCTTAGAGGGTGACGGCCTTCGGTGGTACGAGCAGTACTTC	CASSLEGDGLRWYEQYF
TRBD1	TRBV10-1	TRBJ1-1	-	TGCGCCAGCAGTGATGGGACAGCTGGGAGGAAAGCTTTCTTT	CASSDGTAGRKAFF
TRBD1	TRBV6-8	TRBJ2-7	-	TGTGCCAGCAGAGTTCCCGCCCCGACAGGGCCGTGTATCGAGCAGTACTTC	CASRVPAPTGPCIEQYF
-	TRBV30	TRBJ2-1	-	TGTGCCTGGAGTGTCCCCCTTGACTACTCGGGGCAGTTCTTC	CAWSVPLDYSGQFF
-	TRBV6-4	TRBJ2-3	-	TGTGCCAGCAGGTTGGGCGATACGCAGTATTTT	CASRLGDTQYF
TRBD2	TRBV4-1	TRBJ2-1	-	TGCGCCAGCAGCGAAAGCGGGAGGGCCCCCCATGAGCAGTTCTTC	CASSESGRAPHEQFF
-	TRBV9	TRBJ2-7	-	TGTGCCAGCAGCGTAGGGCGGGGCTCCTACGAGCAGTACTTC	CASSVGRGSYEQYF
-	TRBV15	TRBJ1-5	-	TGTGCCACCAGCAGACTCACGGGGGAGCAGCCCCAGCATTTT	CATSRLTGEQPQHF
TRBD1	TRBV9	TRBJ2-1	-	TGTGCCAGCAGCGTAGACAGGGGGCGTTGGTCGGCGGGAGTAGGGAATGAGCAGTTCTTC	CASSVDRGRWSAGVGNEQFF
TRBD2	TRBV27	TRBJ2-3	once	TGTGCCAGCAGTTTAGCGGGGGATTGGGCAGATACGCAGTATTTT	CASSLAGDWADTQYF
TRBD1	TRBV9	TRBJ2-5	-	TGTGCCAGCAGCCCTACCTCGGGTCAGGGGGCAGATTTTCAAGAGACCCAGTACTTC	CASSPTSGQGADFQETQYF
TRBD1	TRBV4-3	TRBJ2-2	-	TGCGCCAGCAGCCAAGATCCGGGACAGGGGGCTGAGTCCGGGGAGCTGTTTTTT	CASSQDPGQGAESGELFF
TRBD2	TRBV27	TRBJ2-1	-	TGTGCCAGCAGCCCCGGACTAGCGGGATATTCCTACAATGAGCAGTTCTTC	CASSPGLAGYSYNEQFF
TRBD1	TRBV7-8	TRBJ2-7	-	TGTGCCAGCAGCCTAAGACAGGGGATATCCTACGAGCAGTACTTC	CASSLRQGISYEQYF
TRBD2	TRBV27	TRBJ2-5	-	TGTGCCAGCAGTCCCCTAGCGGGAGGGCCGGGGCAAGAGACCCAGTACTTC	CASSPLAGGPGQETQYF
-	TRBV7-8	TRBJ2-3	once	TGTGCCAGCAGCTTAGGGGTTGGCGCGGCTAGCCCAGATACGCAGTATTTT	CASSLGVGAASPDTQYF
-	TRBV27	TRBJ1-2	-	TGTGCCAGCAGTTCCCAGGTCAGGGGATATGGCTACACCTTC	CASSSQVRGYGYTF
-	TRBV29-1	TRBJ2-1	-	TGCAGCGTTGAGCGCACCCTCTCCTACAATGAGCAGTTCTTC	CSVERTLSYNEQFF
-	TRBV19	TRBJ2-5	-	TGTGCCAGTAGTATAGCGGGAGAAGAGACCCAGTACTTC	CASSIAGEETQYF
-	TRBV21-1	TRBJ2-2	once	TGTGCCAGCAGCGGGGAAAACATGAGGTTTTGGCGGGGAAGGGGAAAAACCGGGGAGCTGTTTTTT	CASSGENMRFWRGRGKTGELFF